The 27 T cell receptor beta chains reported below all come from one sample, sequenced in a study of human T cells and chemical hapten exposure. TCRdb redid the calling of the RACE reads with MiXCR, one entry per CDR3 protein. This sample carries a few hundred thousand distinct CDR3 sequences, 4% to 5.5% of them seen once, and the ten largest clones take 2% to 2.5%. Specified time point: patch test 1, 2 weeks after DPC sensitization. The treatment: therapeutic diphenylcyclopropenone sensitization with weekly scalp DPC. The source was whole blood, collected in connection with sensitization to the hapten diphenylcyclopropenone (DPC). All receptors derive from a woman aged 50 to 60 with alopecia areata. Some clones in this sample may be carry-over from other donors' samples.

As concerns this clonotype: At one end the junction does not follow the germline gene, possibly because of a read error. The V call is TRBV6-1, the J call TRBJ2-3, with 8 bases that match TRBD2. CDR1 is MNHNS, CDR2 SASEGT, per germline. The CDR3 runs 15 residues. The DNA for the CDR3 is TGTGCCAGCATCAGACGGGCGGGGGGCACGGATACGCAGTATTTT. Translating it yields CASIRRAGGTDTQYF.

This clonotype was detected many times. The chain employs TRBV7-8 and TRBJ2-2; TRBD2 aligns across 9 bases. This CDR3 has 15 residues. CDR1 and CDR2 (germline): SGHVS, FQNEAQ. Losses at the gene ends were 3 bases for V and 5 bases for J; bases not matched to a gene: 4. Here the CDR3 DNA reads TGTGCCAGCAGCTTGGCGGGAGGGGATACCGGGGAGCTGTTTTTT. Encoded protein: CASSLAGGDTGELFF.

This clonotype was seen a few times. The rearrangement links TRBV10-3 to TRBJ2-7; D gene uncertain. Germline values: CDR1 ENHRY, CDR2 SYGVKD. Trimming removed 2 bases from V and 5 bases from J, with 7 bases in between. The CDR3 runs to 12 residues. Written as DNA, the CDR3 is TGTGCCATCAGTGAGCCTCGCAACGAGCAGTACTTC. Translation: CAISEPRNEQYF.

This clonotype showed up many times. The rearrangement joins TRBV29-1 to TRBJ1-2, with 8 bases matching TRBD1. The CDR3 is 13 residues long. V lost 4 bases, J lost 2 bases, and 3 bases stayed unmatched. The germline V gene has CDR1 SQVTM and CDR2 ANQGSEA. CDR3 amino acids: CSVGGQENYGYTF. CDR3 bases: TGCAGCGTTGGGGGACAGGAGAACTATGGCTACACCTTC.

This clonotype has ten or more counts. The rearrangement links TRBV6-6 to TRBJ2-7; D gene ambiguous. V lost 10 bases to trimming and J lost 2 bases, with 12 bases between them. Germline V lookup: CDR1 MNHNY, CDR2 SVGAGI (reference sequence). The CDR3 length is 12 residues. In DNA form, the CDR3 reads TGTGCCATCTCGGGCACCCCCTACGAGCAGTACTTC. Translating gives CAISGTPYEQYF.

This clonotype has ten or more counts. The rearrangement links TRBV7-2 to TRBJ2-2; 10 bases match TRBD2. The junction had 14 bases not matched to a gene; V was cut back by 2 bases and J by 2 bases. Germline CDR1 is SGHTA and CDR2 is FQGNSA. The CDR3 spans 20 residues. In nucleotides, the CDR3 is TGTGCCAGCAGCTTATCCCCCCTAGCGGGAGTAGTAGAAAACACCGGGGAGCTGTTTTTT. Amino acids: CASSLSPLAGVVENTGELFF.

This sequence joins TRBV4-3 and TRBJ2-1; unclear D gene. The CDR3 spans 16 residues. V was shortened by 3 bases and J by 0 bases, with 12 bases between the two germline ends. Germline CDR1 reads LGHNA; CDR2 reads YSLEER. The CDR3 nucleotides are TGCGCCAGCAGCCACCACTGGCCAAGCTCCTACAATGAGCAGTTCTTC. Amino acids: CASSHHWPSSYNEQFF.

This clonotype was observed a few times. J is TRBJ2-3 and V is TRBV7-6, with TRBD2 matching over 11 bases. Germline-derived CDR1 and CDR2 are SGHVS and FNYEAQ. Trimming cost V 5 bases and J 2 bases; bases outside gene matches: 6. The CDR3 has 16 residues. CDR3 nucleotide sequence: TGTGCCAGCAGCGGGCTAGCGGGAGGCCTCACAGATACGCAGTATTTT. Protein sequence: CASSGLAGGLTDTQYF.

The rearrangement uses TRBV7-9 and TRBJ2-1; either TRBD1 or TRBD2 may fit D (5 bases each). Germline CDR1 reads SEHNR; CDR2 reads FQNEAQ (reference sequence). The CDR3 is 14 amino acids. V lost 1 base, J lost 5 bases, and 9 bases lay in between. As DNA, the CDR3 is TGTGCCAGCAGCTTAGTGGGGGTAGACAATGAGCAGTTCTTC. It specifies CASSLVGVDNEQFF.

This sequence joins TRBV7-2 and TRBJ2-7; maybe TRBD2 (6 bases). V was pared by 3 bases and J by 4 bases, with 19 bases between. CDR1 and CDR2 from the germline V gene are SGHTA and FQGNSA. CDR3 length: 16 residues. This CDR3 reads CASSFPGLLRGYEQYF. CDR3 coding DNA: TGTGCCAGCAGCTTCCCGGGACTTCTTCGGGGTTACGAGCAGTACTTC. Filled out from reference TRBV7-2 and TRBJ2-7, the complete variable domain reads GAGVSQSPSNKVTEKGKDVELRCDPISGHTALYWYRQSLGQGLEFLIYFQGNSAPDKSGLPSDRFSAERTGGSVSTLTIQRTQQEDSAVYLCASSFPGLLRGYEQYFGPGTRLTVT.

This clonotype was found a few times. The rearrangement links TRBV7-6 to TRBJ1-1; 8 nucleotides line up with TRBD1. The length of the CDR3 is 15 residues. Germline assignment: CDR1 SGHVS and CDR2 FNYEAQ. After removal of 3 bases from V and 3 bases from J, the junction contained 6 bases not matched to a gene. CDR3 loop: CASSLDRAADTEAFF. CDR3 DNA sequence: TGTGCCAGCAGCTTGGACAGGGCTGCAGACACTGAAGCTTTCTTT.

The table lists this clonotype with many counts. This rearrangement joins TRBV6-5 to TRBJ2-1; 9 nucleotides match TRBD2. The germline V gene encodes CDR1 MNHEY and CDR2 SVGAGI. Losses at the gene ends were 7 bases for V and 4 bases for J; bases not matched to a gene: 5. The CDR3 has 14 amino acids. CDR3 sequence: CASTPTSGYNEQFF. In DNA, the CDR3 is TGTGCCAGCACTCCAACTAGCGGGTACAATGAGCAGTTCTTC.

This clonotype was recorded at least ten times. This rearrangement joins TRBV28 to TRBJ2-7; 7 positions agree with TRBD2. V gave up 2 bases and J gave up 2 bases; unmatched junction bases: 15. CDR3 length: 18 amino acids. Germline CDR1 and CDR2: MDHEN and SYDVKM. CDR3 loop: CASSLAGAGPSHPYEQYF. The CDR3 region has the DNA TGTGCCAGCAGTTTAGCGGGAGCCGGTCCAAGCCATCCCTACGAGCAGTACTTC.

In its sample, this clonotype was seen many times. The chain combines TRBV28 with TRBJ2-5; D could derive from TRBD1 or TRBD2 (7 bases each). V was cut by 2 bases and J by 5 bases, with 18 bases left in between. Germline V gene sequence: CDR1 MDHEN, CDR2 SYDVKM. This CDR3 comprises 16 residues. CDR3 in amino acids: CASSLLQRQGGETQYF. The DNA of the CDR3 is TGTGCCAGCAGTTTACTCCAGCGGCAGGGGGGGGAGACCCAGTACTTC.

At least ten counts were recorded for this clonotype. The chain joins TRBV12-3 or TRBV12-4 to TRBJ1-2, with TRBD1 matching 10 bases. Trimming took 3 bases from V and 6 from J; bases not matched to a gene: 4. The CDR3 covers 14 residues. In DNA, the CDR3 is TGTGCCAGCAGTTTCGGACAGGGGGTTAATGGCTACACCTTC. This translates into CASSFGQGVNGYTF.

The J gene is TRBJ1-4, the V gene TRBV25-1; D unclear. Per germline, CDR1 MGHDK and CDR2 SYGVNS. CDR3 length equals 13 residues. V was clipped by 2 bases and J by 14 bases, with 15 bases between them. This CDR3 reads CASSEGEAPRLFF. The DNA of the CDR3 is TGTGCCAGCAGTGAAGGGGAAGCACCGCGCCTGTTTTTT.

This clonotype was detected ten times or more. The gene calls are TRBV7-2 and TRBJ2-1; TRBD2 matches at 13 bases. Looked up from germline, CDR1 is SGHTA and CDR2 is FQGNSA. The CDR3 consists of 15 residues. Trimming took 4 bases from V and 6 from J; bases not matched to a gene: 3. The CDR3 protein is CASSSTSGGSNEQFF. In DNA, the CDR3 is TGTGCCAGCAGCTCGACTAGCGGGGGGTCCAATGAGCAGTTCTTC.

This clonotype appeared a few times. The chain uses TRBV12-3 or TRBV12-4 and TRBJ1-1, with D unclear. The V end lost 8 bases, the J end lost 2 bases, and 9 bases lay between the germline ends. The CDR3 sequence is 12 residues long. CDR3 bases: TGTGCCAGCGTCAAAGGAAACACTGAAGCTTTCTTT. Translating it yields CASVKGNTEAFF.

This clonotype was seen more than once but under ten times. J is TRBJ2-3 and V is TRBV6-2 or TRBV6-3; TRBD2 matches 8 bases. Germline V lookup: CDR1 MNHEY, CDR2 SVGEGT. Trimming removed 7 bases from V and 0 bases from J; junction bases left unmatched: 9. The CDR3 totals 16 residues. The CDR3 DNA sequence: TGTGCCAGCACTACGGTAGCGGGAACTAGCACAGATACGCAGTATTTT. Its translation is CASTTVAGTSTDTQYF.

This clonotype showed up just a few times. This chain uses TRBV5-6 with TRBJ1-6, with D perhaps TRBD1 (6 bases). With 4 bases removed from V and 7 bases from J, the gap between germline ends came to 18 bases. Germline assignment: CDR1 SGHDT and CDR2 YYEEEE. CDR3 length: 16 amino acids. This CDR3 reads CASSRRTAIKNSPLHF. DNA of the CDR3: TGTGCCAGCAGCCGTCGGACAGCCATTAAGAATTCACCCCTCCACTTT.

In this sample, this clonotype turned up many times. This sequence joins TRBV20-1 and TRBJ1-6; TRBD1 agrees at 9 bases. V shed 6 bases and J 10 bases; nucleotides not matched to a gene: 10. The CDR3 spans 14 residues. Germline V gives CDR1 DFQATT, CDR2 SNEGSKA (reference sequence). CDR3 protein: CSAPRNRGQSPLHF. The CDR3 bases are TGCAGTGCCCCCAGGAACAGGGGGCAATCACCCCTCCACTTT.

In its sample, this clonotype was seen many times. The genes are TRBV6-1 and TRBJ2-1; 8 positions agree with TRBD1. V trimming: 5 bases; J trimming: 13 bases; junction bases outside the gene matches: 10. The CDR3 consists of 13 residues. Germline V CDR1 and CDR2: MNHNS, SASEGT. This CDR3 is CASSPTHRGDQFF. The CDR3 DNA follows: TGTGCCAGCAGTCCAACTCACAGGGGGGACCAGTTCTTC.

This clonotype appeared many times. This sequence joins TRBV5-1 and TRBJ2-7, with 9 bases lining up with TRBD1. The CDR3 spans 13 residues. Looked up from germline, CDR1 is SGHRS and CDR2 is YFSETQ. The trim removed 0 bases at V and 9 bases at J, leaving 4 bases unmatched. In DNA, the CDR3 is TGCGCCAGCAGCTTGGACAGGGGGCCACGGCAGTACTTC. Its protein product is CASSLDRGPRQYF. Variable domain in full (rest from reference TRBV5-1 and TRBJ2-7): KAGVTQTPRYLIKTRGQQVTLSCSPISGHRSVSWYQQTPGQGLQFLFEYFSETQRNKGNFPGRFSGRQFSNSRSEMNVSTLELGDSALYLCASSLDRGPRQYFGPGTRLTVT.

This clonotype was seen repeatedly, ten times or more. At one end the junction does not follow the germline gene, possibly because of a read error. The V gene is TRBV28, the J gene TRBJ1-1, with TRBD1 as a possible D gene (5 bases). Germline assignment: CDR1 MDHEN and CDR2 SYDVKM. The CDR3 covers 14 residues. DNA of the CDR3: TGTGCCAGCAGTTCCTCCGGGGGAAGGTCTGATGCTTTCTTT. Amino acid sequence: CASSSSGGRSDAFF.

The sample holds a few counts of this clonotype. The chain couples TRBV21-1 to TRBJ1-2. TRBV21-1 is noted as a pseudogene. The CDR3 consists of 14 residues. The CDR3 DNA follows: TGTGCCAGCAGCAAAGAGAGTAGAGGGTATGGCTACACCTTC. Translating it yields CASSKESRGYGYTF.

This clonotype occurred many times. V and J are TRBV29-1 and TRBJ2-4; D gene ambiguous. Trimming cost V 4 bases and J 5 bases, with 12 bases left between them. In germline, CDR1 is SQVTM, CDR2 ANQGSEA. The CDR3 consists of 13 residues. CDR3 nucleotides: TGCAGCGTTGGTCGTGGCTCTGAAAACATTCAGTACTTC. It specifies CSVGRGSENIQYF.

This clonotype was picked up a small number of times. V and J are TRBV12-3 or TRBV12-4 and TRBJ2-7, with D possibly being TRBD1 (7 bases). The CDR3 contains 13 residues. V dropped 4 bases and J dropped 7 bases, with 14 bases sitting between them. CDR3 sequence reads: CASSSAGQSEQYF. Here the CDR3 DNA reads TGTGCCAGCAGTTCTGCGGGACAGTCGGAGCAGTACTTC.